Listed here are 14 T cell receptor beta chains from one sample, sequenced in a study of a mutant IDH1 vaccine in newly diagnosed glioma (dated by TCRdb to about 2021). Per the publication, the time point label means: week 47, end of study. A 20-mer mutant IDH1 peptide at 300 micrograms in Montanide made up each vaccine dose, which was injected subcutaneously together with topical imiquimod. Libraries were constructed by the immunoSEQ multiplex PCR assay. Drawn from immuneACCESS, this table holds only the in-frame rearrangements with V and J called that TCRdb kept. Clones are partly lost; checked studies trace under half to an unresolved V gene and leave the rest unexplained. The table for this sample lists some 30,000 clones; around 81% of them were counted only once. The ten largest clones add up to around 28% of the sample. Their antigens are not known. The starting material was PBMCs, obtained from a glioma patient whose treatment included an IDH1 peptide vaccine. The receptors come from a man aged 25-45 years with glioma.

The V and J genes are TRBV19 and TRBJ2-2; no clear D. V was cut by 5 bases and J by 5 bases, with 12 bases left in between. Germline V gene sequence: CDR1 LNHDA, CDR2 SQIVND (reference sequence). The CDR3 totals 14 residues. CDR3 sequence reads: CASSGTHGTGELFF. In nucleotides, the CDR3 is TGTGCCAGTAGTGGAACACATGGGACCGGGGAGCTGTTTTTT. The full variable domain, with the rest looked up from reference TRBV19 and TRBJ2-2, is DGGITQSPKYLFRKEGQNVTLSCEQNLNHDAMYWYRQDPGQGLRLIYYSQIVNDFQKGDIAEGYSVSREKKESFPLTVTSAQKNPTAFYLCASSGTHGTGELFFGEGSRLTVL.

This clone was picked up a small number of times. The genes are TRBV10-1 and TRBJ1-1, with 10 bases lining up with TRBD1. V shed 6 bases, J shed 3 bases, and the junction held 4 bases outside the gene matches. Germline-derived CDR1 and CDR2 are WNHNN and SYGVQD (reference sequence). The CDR3 spans 14 residues. The CDR3 is CASSRDRGDTEAFF. DNA for the CDR3: TGCGCCAGCAGCCGGGACAGGGGTGACACTGAAGCTTTCTTT.

The chain is built from TRBV5-4 and TRBJ1-1; D is ambiguous. Germline CDR1 reads SGHNT; CDR2 reads YYREEE (reference sequence). CDR3 length: 11 amino acids. Trimming cost V 0 bases and J 8 bases, with 5 bases left between them. The CDR3 DNA follows: TGTGCCAGCAGCTTGGCCTCGGAAGCTTTCTTT. Translation gives CASSLASEAFF.

This clone was counted a few times. The rearrangement joins TRBV7-2 to TRBJ1-2, with D perhaps matching TRBD1 (5 bases). CDR1 and CDR2 from the germline V gene are SGHTA and FQGNSA. The CDR3 is 13 residues long. The ends were cut back, 4 bases at V and 7 bases at J, with 13 bases in the middle. Written as DNA, the CDR3 is TGTGCCAGCAGCTCCCGGGACCTCTCTGGCTACACCTTC. Its protein product is CASSSRDLSGYTF.

The CDR3 nucleotides read TGTGCCAGCAGTTTATCGGGCGGGCTAACCACAGGGTCCGGCTACACCTTC. Its protein product is CASSLSGGLTTGSGYTF. V and J are TRBV27 and TRBJ1-2; the D gene is possibly TRBD1 (6 bases). From germline, CDR1 is MNHEY and CDR2 SMNVEV (reference sequence). V dropped 0 bases and J dropped 8 bases, with 22 bases sitting between them. CDR3 length: 17 amino acids.

The J gene is TRBJ1-4, the V gene TRBV30, with D possibly TRBD1 on 6 matching bases. Trimming removed 4 bases at V and 3 bases at J, with 9 bases between. Looked up from germline, CDR1 is GTSNPN and CDR2 is SVGIG (reference sequence). This CDR3 is built from 13 residues. CDR3 residues: CAWKQGPNEKLFF. The DNA for the CDR3 is TGTGCCTGGAAACAGGGACCTAATGAAAAACTGTTTTTT.

This rearrangement joins TRBV28 to TRBJ2-1, with 8 bases matching TRBD2. There are 14 residues in the CDR3. Per germline, CDR1 MDHEN and CDR2 SYDVKM. Germline trimming cut 6 bases from V and 7 bases from J; bases unmatched to any gene: 8. The CDR3 protein is CASRTIAGLNEQFF. CDR3 bases: TGTGCCAGCAGAACTATAGCGGGGTTGAATGAGCAGTTCTTC.

There are a few counts of this clone. The chain couples TRBV5-4 to TRBJ1-1, with unresolved D. From germline, CDR1 is SGHNT and CDR2 YYREEE (reference sequence). The CDR3 is made up of 12 amino acids. V was shortened by 0 bases and J by 3 bases, with 3 bases between the two germline ends. Here the CDR3 DNA reads TGTGCCAGCAGCTTGGGGTACACTGAAGCTTTCTTT. Amino acids: CASSLGYTEAFF.

The CDR3 is CASRGQGIDYGYTF. The DNA of the CDR3 is TGTGCCAGCAGAGGACAGGGGATAGACTATGGCTACACCTTC. The chain has TRBV11-1 and TRBJ1-2; 9 nucleotides line up with TRBD1. CDR1 and CDR2 from the germline V gene are SGHAT and FQDESV (reference sequence). V shed 6 bases and J 3 bases; nucleotides not matched to a gene: 5. This CDR3 comprises 14 residues.

V is TRBV7-6 and J is TRBJ2-3, with 8 bases lining up with TRBD1. The CDR3 covers 15 residues. Germline V CDR1 and CDR2: SGHVS, FNYEAQ. V trimming: 4 bases; J trimming: 4 bases; junction bases outside the gene matches: 7. The CDR3 sequence is CASSSGQGPSDTQYF. The CDR3 DNA follows: TGTGCCAGCAGCTCAGGACAGGGTCCTTCAGATACGCAGTATTTT.

The chain recombines TRBV30 with TRBJ1-2; maybe TRBD1 (6 bases). CDR1 GTSNPN and CDR2 SVGIG come from the germline V gene (reference sequence). CDR3 length: 16 amino acids. V was clipped by 0 bases and J by 7 bases, with 21 bases between them. The CDR3 region is CAWSVRTAALGGGYTF. As DNA, the CDR3 is TGTGCCTGGAGTGTAAGGACAGCCGCCCTTGGGGGTGGCTACACCTTC. Supplemented by reference TRBV30 and TRBJ1-2, the full variable domain reads SQTIHQWPATLVQPVGSPLSLECTVEGTSNPNLYWYRQAAGRGLQLLFYSVGIGQISSEVPQNLSASRPQDRQFILSSKKLLLSDSGFYLCAWSVRTAALGGGYTFGSGTRLTVV.

This chain links TRBV9 with TRBJ2-2; 11 nucleotides line up with TRBD1. Losses at the gene ends were 0 bases for V and 6 bases for J; bases not matched to a gene: 4. Germline V lookup: CDR1 SGDLS, CDR2 YYNGEE. The CDR3 totals 16 residues. The CDR3 spells CASSVEDRGLSGELFF. The DNA for the CDR3 is TGTGCCAGCAGCGTAGAGGACAGGGGGCTATCCGGGGAGCTGTTTTTT.

CDR3 in amino acids: CASSLGGTSGKTEQFF. In DNA form, the CDR3 reads TGTGCCAGCAGCTTGGGTGGGACTAGCGGGAAGACTGAGCAGTTCTTC. The chain uses TRBV5-4 and TRBJ2-1; 13 nucleotides align to TRBD2. This CDR3 is 16 amino acids long. In germline, CDR1 is SGHNT, CDR2 YYREEE (reference sequence). V lost 0 bases, J lost 9 bases, and 6 bases stayed unmatched. The full variable domain, rest sourced from reference TRBV5-4 and TRBJ2-1, is ETGVTQSPTHLIKTRGQQVTLRCSSQSGHNTVSWYQQALGQGPQFIFQYYREEENGRGNFPPRFSGLQFPNYSSELNVNALELDDSALYLCASSLGGTSGKTEQFFGPGTRLTVL.

The V call is TRBV9, the J call TRBJ2-2, with a tentative D call TRBD2 (7 bases). Germline-derived CDR1 and CDR2 are SGDLS and YYNGEE. The CDR3 has 16 residues. The V gene lost 3 bases and the J gene lost 4 bases, with 16 bases spanning the gap. CDR3 residues: CASSALGGGATGELFF. In DNA form, the CDR3 reads TGTGCCAGCAGCGCCCTCGGTGGGGGGGCCACCGGGGAGCTGTTTTTT.